The clone carrying this T cell receptor (beta chain) showed up just once. This sample is part of a study of CD8+CD57+ T cells in acquired aplastic anemia. Profiling that covered TCR beta VDJ and CDR3 relied on genomic DNA as its template. TCRdb recomputed calls from the reads with MiXCR, one row per CDR3 protein. The data hold approximately 98,000 distinct CDR3 sequences, with 51% observed a single time. The germline CDR1 and CDR2 sequences are LGHNA and YSLEER. This CDR3 comprises 15 residues. V was cut by 1 base and J by 2 bases, with 12 bases left in between. This TCR derives from a human donor in good health, serving as a control. V usage is TRBV4-3 and J usage is TRBJ2-7, with D hard to call. The sequencing input was sorted CD4+, CD8+, or CD8+CD57+ T cells (not recorded which) from PBMCs. The CDR3 region is CASSQGLGPTYEQYF. The CDR3 DNA follows: TGCGCCAGCAGCCAAGGCTTGGGTCCCACCTACGAGCAGTACTTC.